The next 28 T cell receptor beta chains were all read from a single sample in a study of OX40 agonist ivuxolimab in advanced cancers. Only in-frame clones appear in the TCRdb table, and some are missing; sequencing was by immunoSEQ multiplex PCR. This sample has more than 50,000 clones; roughly 90% occur once, and the top ten carry about 19%. The material was CD4+ or CD8+ T cells sorted from blood, obtained in a trial of the OX40 agonist ivuxolimab. These TCRs come from an adult with an advanced solid tumor such as melanoma, head and neck, liver or kidney cancer.

This chain joins TRBV13 and TRBJ1-1; no clear D. The CDR3 is 13 amino acids. V was shortened by 1 base and J by 3 bases, with 6 bases between the two germline ends. Germline CDR1 and CDR2: PRHDT and FYEKMQ (reference sequence). The CDR3 DNA follows: TGTGCCAGCAGCTTAGTCCAGGACACTGAAGCTTTCTTT. Amino acid sequence: CASSLVQDTEAFF. The full variable domain, its missing parts supplied by reference TRBV13 and TRBJ1-1, is AAGVIQSPRHLIKEKRETATLKCYPIPRHDTVYWYQQGPGQDPQFLISFYEKMQSDKGSIPDRFSAQQFSDYHSELNMSSLELGDSALYFCASSLVQDTEAFFGQGTRLTVV.

This chain joins TRBV6-5 and TRBJ2-7; the D is unclear. The CDR3 covers 15 residues. V was clipped by 0 bases and J by 5 bases, with 14 bases between them. Per the germline V gene, CDR1 is MNHEY and CDR2 is SVGAGI. In DNA, the CDR3 is TGTGCCAGCAGTTACTCAGGGCAGGAAAGCCACGAGCAGTACTTC. Encoded protein: CASSYSGQESHEQYF.

This clone was seen a single time. J is TRBJ2-5 and V is TRBV13; no reliable D call. CDR3 length equals 12 residues. CDR1 PRHDT and CDR2 FYEKMQ come from the germline V gene (reference sequence). V was pared by 4 bases and J by 3 bases, with 6 bases between. This chain's CDR3 is CASSSGKETQYF. CDR3 nucleotide sequence: TGTGCCAGCAGCTCCGGCAAAGAGACCCAGTACTTC.

This chain uses TRBV4-2 with TRBJ2-1; 8 bases agree with TRBD2. There are 15 residues in the CDR3. Germline V gives CDR1 LGHNA, CDR2 YNFKEQ. The ends lost 5 bases at V and 7 bases at J; junction bases unmatched: 10. This CDR3 reads CASSELGGAGNEQFF. The CDR3 DNA reads TGTGCCAGCAGCGAACTCGGGGGGGCTGGGAATGAGCAGTTCTTC.

V is TRBV7-9 and J is TRBJ2-5, with D maybe TRBD2 (5 bases). The germline gives CDR1 SEHNR, CDR2 FQNEAQ (reference sequence). V was cut by 5 bases and J by 4 bases, with 17 bases left in between. CDR3 length: 15 amino acids. In DNA form, the CDR3 reads TGTGCCAGCAGCCTCTTAGAGGGCGTTCGAGAGACCCAGTACTTC. Translation gives CASSLLEGVRETQYF.

V gene TRBV6-5 combines with J gene TRBJ2-3; D remains unclear. Per germline, CDR1 MNHEY and CDR2 SVGAGI. The CDR3 is 11 amino acids. V shed 3 bases and J shed 6 bases, with 4 bases lying between them. Here the CDR3 DNA reads TGTGCCAGCAGTTATGCCGATACGCAGTATTTT. Its translation: CASSYADTQYF.

The gene calls are TRBV4-1 and TRBJ1-1, with no clear D. V lost 2 bases to trimming and J lost 1 base, with 17 bases between them. There are 17 residues in the CDR3. Germline CDR1 MGHRA, CDR2 YSYEKL. The CDR3 region is CASSQLPGAAENTEAFF. The DNA for the CDR3 is TGCGCCAGCAGCCAACTGCCGGGAGCTGCAGAGAACACTGAAGCTTTCTTT.

This clone was observed once. This CDR3 is also generated by other DNA sequences in the sample. The CDR3 DNA sequence: TGTGCCAGCAGTACTGGGGAAACCTACAATGAGCAGTTCTTC. Protein sequence: CASSTGETYNEQFF. The rearrangement uses TRBV6-5 and TRBJ2-1, with D unresolved. CDR3 length equals 14 residues. V lost 5 bases to trimming and J lost 2 bases, with 10 bases between them. Looked up from germline, CDR1 is MNHEY and CDR2 is SVGAGI.

The chain carries TRBV27 and TRBJ1-1; no firm D call. Germline CDR1 reads MNHEY; CDR2 reads SMNVEV (reference sequence). Trimming took 3 bases from V and 1 from J, leaving 6 bases between them. The CDR3 covers 13 residues. This CDR3 reads CASSLGANTEAFF. Here the CDR3 DNA reads TGTGCCAGCAGTTTGGGCGCGAACACTGAAGCTTTCTTT.

The rearrangement joins TRBV7-3 to TRBJ2-3; 11 bases align to TRBD1. The CDR3 sequence is 18 residues long. Germline V CDR1 and CDR2: SGHTA, FQGTGA. The V and J ends lost 5 bases and 2 bases, in that order; junction bases with no gene match: 12. CDR3 bases: TGTGCCAGCAGCGCCGAGGACAGGGGGCCCTATAACACAGATACGCAGTATTTT. This sequence encodes CASSAEDRGPYNTDTQYF.

The chain carries TRBV5-6 and TRBJ2-5; D possibly matches TRBD1 or TRBD2 (6 bases each). The germline gives CDR1 SGHDT, CDR2 YYEEEE. V lost 2 bases and J 4 bases, leaving 12 bases between the germline ends. The CDR3 is 14 amino acids. CDR3 sequence: CASSFGGTLETQYF. For the CDR3, the DNA is TGTGCCAGCAGCTTTGGGGGGACACTAGAGACCCAGTACTTC.

The chain joins TRBV6-5 to TRBJ2-5, with D perhaps matching TRBD1 (6 bases). CDR3 length: 16 amino acids. With 0 bases removed from V and 3 bases from J, the gap between germline ends came to 14 bases. Germline loops: CDR1 MNHEY, CDR2 SVGAGI. CDR3 in DNA: TGTGCCAGCAGTTACTCAACCGGGACACCGAAAGAGACCCAGTACTTC. It yields the protein CASSYSTGTPKETQYF.

This rearrangement joins TRBV5-6 to TRBJ1-5; a weak D match, TRBD1 (5 bases). CDR1 is SGHDT, CDR2 YYEEEE, per germline. Trimming shortened V by 2 bases and J by 6 bases, and 6 bases separated the two germline ends. The CDR3 runs to 12 residues. The CDR3 sequence is CASSFGGQPQHF. DNA of the CDR3: TGTGCCAGCAGCTTCGGGGGTCAGCCCCAGCATTTT.

This chain connects TRBV4-1 to TRBJ2-7; perhaps TRBD2 as D (5 bases). The germline V gene has CDR1 MGHRA and CDR2 YSYEKL. V was trimmed by 4 bases and J by 2 bases, leaving 18 bases between them. The CDR3 is 16 residues long. The CDR3 reads CASSPSPPNGAYEQYF. Here the CDR3 DNA reads TGCGCCAGCAGCCCGTCGCCCCCAAACGGGGCCTACGAGCAGTACTTC.

The rearrangement uses TRBV6-1 and TRBJ1-4, with a weak D call TRBD1 (6 bases). This CDR3 region has 14 residues. V was pared by 7 bases and J by 8 bases, with 17 bases between. Germline CDR1 MNHNS, CDR2 SASEGT. The CDR3 DNA reads TGTGCCAGCACCTTTATTGGGGGCAACGAAAAACTGTTTTTT. It encodes CASTFIGGNEKLFF.

V usage is TRBV5-4 and J usage is TRBJ1-5; D is unclear. Germline assignment: CDR1 SGHNT and CDR2 YYREEE (reference sequence). CDR3 size: 14 residues. With 1 base removed from V and 2 bases from J, the gap between germline ends came to 7 bases. The CDR3 reads CASSLRQGNQPQHF. DNA of the CDR3: TGTGCCAGCAGCTTGCGGCAGGGCAATCAGCCCCAGCATTTT.

The chain employs TRBV7-8 and TRBJ2-5, with D unresolved. Germline values: CDR1 SGHVS, CDR2 FQNEAQ. Trimming stripped 1 base from V and 2 bases from J, with 8 bases between. The CDR3 has 14 residues. DNA for the CDR3: TGTGCCAGCAGCTTAGGTTTCAGTCAAGAGACCCAGTACTTC. Protein product: CASSLGFSQETQYF. Filled out from reference TRBV7-8 and TRBJ2-5, the complete variable domain reads GAGVSQSPRYKVAKRGQDVALRCDPISGHVSLFWYQQALGQGPEFLTYFQNEAQLDKSGLPSDRFFAERPEGSVSTLKIQRTQQEDSAVYLCASSLGFSQETQYFGPGTRLLVL.

The V call is TRBV9, the J call TRBJ2-5; D is perhaps TRBD2 (5 bases). In germline, CDR1 is SGDLS, CDR2 YYNGEE. CDR3 length: 15 residues. V was cut by 0 bases and J by 5 bases, with 14 bases left in between. The CDR3 bases are TGTGCCAGCAGCGTAGGAGGGCAACCGGGGGAGACCCAGTACTTC. Residues: CASSVGGQPGETQYF.

This chain links TRBV6-1 with TRBJ1-6; D ambiguous. Trimming shortened V by 6 bases and J by 7 bases, and 7 bases separated the two germline ends. CDR1 is MNHNS, CDR2 SASEGT, per germline. The CDR3 sequence is 12 residues long. CDR3: CASRAGNSPLHF. CDR3 coding DNA: TGTGCCAGCAGGGCAGGCAATTCACCCCTCCACTTT.

There are a few counts of this clone. Other DNA sequences in this specimen translate into the identical CDR3. The chain recombines TRBV29-1 with TRBJ1-1; D unclear. Trimming shortened V by 4 bases and J by 2 bases, and 5 bases separated the two germline ends. Germline CDR1 SQVTM, CDR2 ANQGSEA. This CDR3 has 11 residues. CDR3 nucleotides: TGCAGCGTTGTCGTCAACACTGAAGCTTTCTTT. This codes for CSVVVNTEAFF.

This clone showed up just once. The J gene is TRBJ1-2, the V gene TRBV29-1; 7 bases map to TRBD1. J gave up 4 bases and V 3 bases, and 11 bases lay outside the gene matches. The CDR3 sequence is 15 residues long. Per germline, CDR1 SQVTM and CDR2 ANQGSEA. CDR3 sequence reads: CSVEDDRVSFYGYTF. CDR3 sequence (DNA): TGCAGCGTTGAGGACGACAGGGTATCATTCTATGGCTACACCTTC.

The chain has TRBV7-6 and TRBJ2-7; D is uncertain. Germline-derived CDR1 and CDR2 are SGHVS and FNYEAQ. Trimming stripped 5 bases from V and 0 bases from J, with 11 bases between. This CDR3 is 14 amino acids long. For the CDR3, the DNA is TGTGCCAGCAGCCCAATCGTAAGCTCCTACGAGCAGTACTTC. Translation gives CASSPIVSSYEQYF. Filled out from reference TRBV7-6 and TRBJ2-7, the complete variable domain reads GAGVSQSPRYKVTKRGQDVALRCDPISGHVSLYWYRQALGQGPEFLTYFNYEAQQDKSGLPNDRFSAERPEGSISTLTIQRTEQRDSAMYRCASSPIVSSYEQYFGPGTRLTVT.

V and J are TRBV7-9 and TRBJ2-1; TRBD1 matches at 7 bases. Germline V gene sequence: CDR1 SEHNR, CDR2 FQNEAQ (reference sequence). CDR3 length: 13 amino acids. The J segment lost 6 bases and the V segment lost 10 bases, leaving 9 bases of the junction unmatched. The CDR3 reads CATGTASTNEQFF. Here the CDR3 DNA reads TGTGCCACCGGGACAGCCAGTACCAATGAGCAGTTCTTC.

The chain couples TRBV19 to TRBJ1-4; 7 bases are a match to TRBD1. Germline loops: CDR1 LNHDA, CDR2 SQIVND (reference sequence). J gave up 5 bases and V 0 bases, and 6 bases lay outside the gene matches. The CDR3 consists of 16 residues. Here the CDR3 DNA reads TGTGCCAGTAGTATAGATCGGGACAGCCTGAATGAAAAACTGTTTTTT. Protein: CASSIDRDSLNEKLFF.

V usage is TRBV7-6 and J usage is TRBJ1-1; D unclear. Between the trimmed V and J ends, which lost 4 bases and 3 bases, there was a span of 9 bases. There are 13 residues in the CDR3. The germline V gene encodes CDR1 SGHVS and CDR2 FNYEAQ. The CDR3 is CASSSGVDTEAFF. The CDR3 DNA follows: TGTGCCAGCAGCTCCGGGGTGGACACTGAAGCTTTCTTT.

The gene calls are TRBV5-1 and TRBJ2-7; 11 bases fit TRBD2. V was pared by 7 bases and J by 3 bases, with 9 bases of the junction left unmatched. The CDR3 is 15 residues long. Germline values: CDR1 SGHRS, CDR2 YFSETQ. In nucleotides, the CDR3 is TGCGCCAGCGGCTCGACTAGCGGGGAGAACTACGAGCAGTACTTC. Translation: CASGSTSGENYEQYF.

The chain joins TRBV7-9 to TRBJ1-6; D may be TRBD1 (6 bases). The length of the CDR3 is 14 residues. Deletions cut 7 bases from V and 11 bases from J, with 18 bases between. Germline V gene data show CDR1 as SEHNR and CDR2 as FQNEAQ (reference sequence). CDR3 loop: CASTPPGAGAPLHF. The CDR3 DNA is TGTGCCAGCACCCCCCCGGGGGCCGGGGCACCCCTCCACTTT.

The V and J genes are TRBV19 and TRBJ2-3; D might be TRBD2 (5 bases). Trimming took 6 bases from V and 0 from J, leaving 19 bases between them. This CDR3 is 17 amino acids long. CDR1 is LNHDA and CDR2 is SQIVND in the germline V gene (reference sequence). The CDR3 loop is CASSDRGVGFSTDTQYF. The CDR3 coding sequence is TGTGCCAGTAGCGATCGGGGAGTGGGGTTTAGCACAGATACGCAGTATTTT. Complete variable domain (other parts from reference TRBV19 and TRBJ2-3): DGGITQSPKYLFRKEGQNVTLSCEQNLNHDAMYWYRQDPGQGLRLIYYSQIVNDFQKGDIAEGYSVSREKKESFPLTVTSAQKNPTAFYLCASSDRGVGFSTDTQYFGPGTRLTVL.